This TCR beta chain was sequenced for a study of regulatory T cells in long-lasting Graves disease. The time point was: newly diagnosed GD, antithyroid drugs for less than 3 months. With RNA extracted from PBMCs as input, the TCR library was made. The V gene's germline CDR1 is SGHRS and CDR2 YFSETQ. This CDR3 spans 14 amino acids. V was pared by 2 bases and J by 3 bases, with 12 bases between. This clonotype occurred a few times. CDR3 regions were amplified by Arm-PCR using iRepertoire HTBI primers to build TCR beta libraries. MiXCR was run by TCRdb on the multiplex PCR reads, yielding one entry per CDR3 protein. The sample records roughly 560,000 distinct CDR3 sequences, about 11% being singletons. In addition, the sample was reused for a study of T cells in Graves' hyperthyroidism and ophthalmopathy.

This receptor was identified in a woman in her thirties with Graves disease. The starting material was peripheral blood mononuclear cells (PBMCs), obtained at new diagnosis, from a patient treated with antithyroid drugs. The chain couples TRBV5-1 to TRBJ2-7; D ambiguous. Here the CDR3 DNA reads TGCGCCAGCAGCTTTGACGGCGTGGGCTACGAGCAGTACTTC. Residues: CASSFDGVGYEQYF.